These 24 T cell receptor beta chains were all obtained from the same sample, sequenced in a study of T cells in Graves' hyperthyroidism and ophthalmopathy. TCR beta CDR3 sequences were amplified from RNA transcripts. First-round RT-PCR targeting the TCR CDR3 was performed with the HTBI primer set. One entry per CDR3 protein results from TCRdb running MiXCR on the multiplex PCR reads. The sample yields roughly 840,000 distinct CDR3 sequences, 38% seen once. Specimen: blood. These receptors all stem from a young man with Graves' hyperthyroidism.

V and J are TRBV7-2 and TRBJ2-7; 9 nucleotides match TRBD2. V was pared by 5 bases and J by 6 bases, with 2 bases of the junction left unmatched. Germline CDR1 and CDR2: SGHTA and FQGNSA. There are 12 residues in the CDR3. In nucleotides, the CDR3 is TGTGCCAGCAGCGATAGCGGGGGCGAGCAGTACTTC. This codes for CASSDSGGEQYF. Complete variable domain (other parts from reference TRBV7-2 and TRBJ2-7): GAGVSQSPSNKVTEKGKDVELRCDPISGHTALYWYRQSLGQGLEFLIYFQGNSAPDKSGLPSDRFSAERTGGSVSTLTIQRTQQEDSAVYLCASSDSGGEQYFGPGTRLTVT.

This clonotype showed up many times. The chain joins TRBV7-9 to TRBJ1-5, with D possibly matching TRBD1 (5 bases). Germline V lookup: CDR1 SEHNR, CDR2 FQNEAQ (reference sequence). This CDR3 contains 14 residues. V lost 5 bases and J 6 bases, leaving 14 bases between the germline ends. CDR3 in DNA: TGTGCCAGCAGCCCGGACGGGGGAAGTCAGCCCCAGCATTTT. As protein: CASSPDGGSQPQHF.

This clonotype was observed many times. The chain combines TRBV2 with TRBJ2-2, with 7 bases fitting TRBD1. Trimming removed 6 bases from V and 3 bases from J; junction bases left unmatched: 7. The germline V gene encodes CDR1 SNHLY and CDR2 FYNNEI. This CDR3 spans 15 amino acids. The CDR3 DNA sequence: TGTGCCAGCAGACTGGGACAGTCCTACACCGGGGAGCTGTTTTTT. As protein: CASRLGQSYTGELFF.

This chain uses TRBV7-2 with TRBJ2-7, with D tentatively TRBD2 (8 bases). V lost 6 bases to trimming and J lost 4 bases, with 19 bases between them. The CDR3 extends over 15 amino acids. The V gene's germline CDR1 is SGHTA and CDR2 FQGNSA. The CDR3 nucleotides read TGTGCCAGCAGTCTCCGGGAGGGGGCTGGATACGAGCAGTACTTC. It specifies CASSLREGAGYEQYF. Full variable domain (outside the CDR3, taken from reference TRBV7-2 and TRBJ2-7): GAGVSQSPSNKVTEKGKDVELRCDPISGHTALYWYRQSLGQGLEFLIYFQGNSAPDKSGLPSDRFSAERTGGSVSTLTIQRTQQEDSAVYLCASSLREGAGYEQYFGPGTRLTVT.

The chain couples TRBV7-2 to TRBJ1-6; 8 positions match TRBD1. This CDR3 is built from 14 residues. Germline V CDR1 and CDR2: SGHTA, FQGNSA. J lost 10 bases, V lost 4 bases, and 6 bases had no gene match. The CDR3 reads CASSWGGQVSPLHF. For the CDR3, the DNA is TGTGCCAGCAGCTGGGGGGGACAGGTCTCACCCCTCCACTTT.

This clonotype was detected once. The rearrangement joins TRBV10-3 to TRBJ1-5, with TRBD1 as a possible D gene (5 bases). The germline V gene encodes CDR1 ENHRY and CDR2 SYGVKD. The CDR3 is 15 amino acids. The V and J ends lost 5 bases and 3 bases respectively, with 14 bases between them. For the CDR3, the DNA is TGTGCCATCAGTTTACGGGGGGAGAACAATCAGCCCCAGCATTTT. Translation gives CAISLRGENNQPQHF.

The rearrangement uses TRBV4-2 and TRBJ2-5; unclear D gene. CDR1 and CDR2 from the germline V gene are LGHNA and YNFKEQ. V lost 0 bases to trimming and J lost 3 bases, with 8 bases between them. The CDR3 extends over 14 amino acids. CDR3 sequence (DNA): TGTGCCAGCAGCCAAGATCTGAGCGAAGAGACCCAGTACTTC. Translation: CASSQDLSEETQYF.

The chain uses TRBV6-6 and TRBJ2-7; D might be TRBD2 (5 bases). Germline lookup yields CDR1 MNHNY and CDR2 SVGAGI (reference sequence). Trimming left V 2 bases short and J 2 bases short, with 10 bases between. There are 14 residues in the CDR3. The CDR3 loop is CASSYVTGTYEQYF. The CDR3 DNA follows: TGTGCCAGCAGTTACGTAACCGGGACCTACGAGCAGTACTTC.

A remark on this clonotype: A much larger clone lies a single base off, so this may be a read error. The CDR3 nucleotides are TGTGCCAGCAGCTCCGAGGTTGGGTCTGGCGGCTACACCTTC. This gives the protein CASSSEVGSGGYTF. The rearrangement uses TRBV9 and TRBJ1-2; D ambiguous. The germline V gene encodes CDR1 SGDLS and CDR2 YYNGEE. The CDR3 extends over 14 amino acids. V shed 4 bases and J shed 8 bases, with 18 bases lying between them. Based on the CDR3 plus reference TRBV9 and TRBJ1-2, the full variable domain is DSGVTQTPKHLITATGQRVTLRCSPRSGDLSVYWYQQSLDQGLQFLIQYYNGEERAKGNILERFSAQQFPDLHSELNLSSLELGDSALYFCASSSEVGSGGYTFGSGTRLTVV.

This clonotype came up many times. Here the CDR3 DNA reads TGTGCCAGCAGCCGGACAGCGCAAGCTTTCTTT. Residues: CASSRTAQAFF. The V gene is TRBV6-6, the J gene TRBJ1-1; D may be TRBD1 (6 bases). CDR1 and CDR2 from the germline V gene are MNHNY and SVGAGI (reference sequence). Trimming took off 6 bases at V and 9 bases at J, with 11 bases between the two ends. The CDR3 has 11 amino acids.

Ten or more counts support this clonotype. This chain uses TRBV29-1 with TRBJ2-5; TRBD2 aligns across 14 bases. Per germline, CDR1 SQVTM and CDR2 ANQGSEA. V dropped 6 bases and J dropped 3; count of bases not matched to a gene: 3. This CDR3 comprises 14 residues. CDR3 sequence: CSVRGLAGEETQYF. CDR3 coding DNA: TGCAGCGTGCGGGGACTAGCGGGAGAAGAGACCCAGTACTTC. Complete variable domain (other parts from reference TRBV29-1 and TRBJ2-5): SAVISQKPSRDICQRGTSLTIQCQVDSQVTMMFWYRQQPGQSLTLIATANQGSEATYESGFVIDKFPISRPNLTFSTLTVSNMSPEDSSIYLCSVRGLAGEETQYFGPGTRLLVL.

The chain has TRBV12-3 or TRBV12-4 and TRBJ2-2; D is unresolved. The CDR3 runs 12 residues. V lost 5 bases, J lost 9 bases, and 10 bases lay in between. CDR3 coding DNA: TGTGCCAGCAGTCTGACTCGCCGGGAGCTGTTTTTT. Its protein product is CASSLTRRELFF.

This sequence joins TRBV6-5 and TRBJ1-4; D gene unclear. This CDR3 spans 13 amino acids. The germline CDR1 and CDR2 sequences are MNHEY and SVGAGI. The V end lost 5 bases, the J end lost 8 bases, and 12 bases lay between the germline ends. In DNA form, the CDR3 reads TGTGCCAGCAGTGCCCGGGAGGGAGAAAAACTGTTTTTT. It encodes CASSAREGEKLFF.

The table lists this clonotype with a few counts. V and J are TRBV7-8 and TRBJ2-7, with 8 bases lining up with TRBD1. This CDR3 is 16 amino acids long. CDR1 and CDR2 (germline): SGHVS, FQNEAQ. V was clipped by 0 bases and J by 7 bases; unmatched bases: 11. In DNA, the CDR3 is TGTGCCAGCAGCTTAGCAGAGGACAGGGTGGAGAGAGAGCAGTACTTC. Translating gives CASSLAEDRVEREQYF. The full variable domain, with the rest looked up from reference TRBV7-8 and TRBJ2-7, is GAGVSQSPRYKVAKRGQDVALRCDPISGHVSLFWYQQALGQGPEFLTYFQNEAQLDKSGLPSDRFFAERPEGSVSTLKIQRTQQEDSAVYLCASSLAEDRVEREQYFGPGTRLTVT.

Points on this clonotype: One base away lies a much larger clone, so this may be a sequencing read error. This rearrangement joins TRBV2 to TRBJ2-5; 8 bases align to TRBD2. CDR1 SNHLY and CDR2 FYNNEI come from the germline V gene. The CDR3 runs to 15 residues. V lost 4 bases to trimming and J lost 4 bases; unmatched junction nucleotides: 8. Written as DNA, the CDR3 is TGTGCCAGCAGTGCCGGGACTAGGCCGATAGAGACCCAGTACTTC. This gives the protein CASSAGTRPIETQYF.

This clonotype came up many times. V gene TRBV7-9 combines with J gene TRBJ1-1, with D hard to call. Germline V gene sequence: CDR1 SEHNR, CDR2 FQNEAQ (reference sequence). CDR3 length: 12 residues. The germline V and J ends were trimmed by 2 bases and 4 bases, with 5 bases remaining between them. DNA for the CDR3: TGTGCCAGCAGCTTAATGGGCACTGAAGCTTTCTTT. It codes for CASSLMGTEAFF.

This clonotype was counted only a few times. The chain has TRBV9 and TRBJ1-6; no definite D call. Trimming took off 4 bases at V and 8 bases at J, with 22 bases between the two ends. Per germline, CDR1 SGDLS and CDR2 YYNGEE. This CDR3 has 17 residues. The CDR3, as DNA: TGTGCCAGCAGCCAAGATCCCGGGGTGAGAGGTGATTCACCCCTCCACTTT. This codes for CASSQDPGVRGDSPLHF.

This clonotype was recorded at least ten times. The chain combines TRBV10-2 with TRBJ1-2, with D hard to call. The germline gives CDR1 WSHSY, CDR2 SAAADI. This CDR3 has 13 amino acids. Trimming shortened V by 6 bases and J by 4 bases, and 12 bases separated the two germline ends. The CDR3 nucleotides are TGCGCCAGCAGCCCCCCTGAAGGCTATGGCTACACCTTC. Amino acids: CASSPPEGYGYTF.

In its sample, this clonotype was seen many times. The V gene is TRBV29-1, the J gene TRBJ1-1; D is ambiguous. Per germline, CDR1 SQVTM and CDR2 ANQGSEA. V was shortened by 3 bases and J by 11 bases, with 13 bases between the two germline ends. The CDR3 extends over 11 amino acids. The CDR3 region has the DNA TGCAGCGTTGAGACGGACCACGGGGCTTTCTTT. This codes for CSVETDHGAFF. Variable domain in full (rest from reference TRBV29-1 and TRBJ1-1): SAVISQKPSRDICQRGTSLTIQCQVDSQVTMMFWYRQQPGQSLTLIATANQGSEATYESGFVIDKFPISRPNLTFSTLTVSNMSPEDSSIYLCSVETDHGAFFGQGTRLTVV.

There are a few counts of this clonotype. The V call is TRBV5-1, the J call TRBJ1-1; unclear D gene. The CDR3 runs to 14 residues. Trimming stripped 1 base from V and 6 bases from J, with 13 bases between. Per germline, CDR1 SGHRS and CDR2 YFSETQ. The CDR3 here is CASSLSSSSPEAFF. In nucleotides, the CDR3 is TGCGCCAGCAGCTTGAGTTCCTCGTCTCCTGAAGCTTTCTTT.

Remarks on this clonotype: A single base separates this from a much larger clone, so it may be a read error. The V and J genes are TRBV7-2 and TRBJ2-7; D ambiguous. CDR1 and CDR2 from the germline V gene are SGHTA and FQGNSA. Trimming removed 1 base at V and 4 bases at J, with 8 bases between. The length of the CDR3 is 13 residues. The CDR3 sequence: CASSLVTEYEQYF. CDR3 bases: TGTGCCAGCAGCTTAGTGACGGAATACGAGCAGTACTTC.

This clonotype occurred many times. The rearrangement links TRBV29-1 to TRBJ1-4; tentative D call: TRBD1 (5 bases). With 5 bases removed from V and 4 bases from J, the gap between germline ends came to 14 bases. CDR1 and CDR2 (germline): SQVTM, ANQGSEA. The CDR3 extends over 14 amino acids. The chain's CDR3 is CSVPTSGLNEKLFF. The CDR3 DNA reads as TGCAGCGTTCCTACCTCGGGGCTTAATGAAAAACTGTTTTTT.

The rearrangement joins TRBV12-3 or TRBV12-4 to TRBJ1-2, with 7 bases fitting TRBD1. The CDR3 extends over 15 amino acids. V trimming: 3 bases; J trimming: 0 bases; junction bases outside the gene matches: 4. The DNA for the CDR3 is TGTGCCAGCAGTTTCACGACAGGGACTAACTATGGCTACACCTTC. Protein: CASSFTTGTNYGYTF.

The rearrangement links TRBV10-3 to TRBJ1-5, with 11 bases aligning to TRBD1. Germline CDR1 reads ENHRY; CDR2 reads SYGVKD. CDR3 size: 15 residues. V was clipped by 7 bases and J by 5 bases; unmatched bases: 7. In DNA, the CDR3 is TGTGCCATCAATATGGGACAGGGGGGTGATCAGCCCCAGCATTTT. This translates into CAINMGQGGDQPQHF.